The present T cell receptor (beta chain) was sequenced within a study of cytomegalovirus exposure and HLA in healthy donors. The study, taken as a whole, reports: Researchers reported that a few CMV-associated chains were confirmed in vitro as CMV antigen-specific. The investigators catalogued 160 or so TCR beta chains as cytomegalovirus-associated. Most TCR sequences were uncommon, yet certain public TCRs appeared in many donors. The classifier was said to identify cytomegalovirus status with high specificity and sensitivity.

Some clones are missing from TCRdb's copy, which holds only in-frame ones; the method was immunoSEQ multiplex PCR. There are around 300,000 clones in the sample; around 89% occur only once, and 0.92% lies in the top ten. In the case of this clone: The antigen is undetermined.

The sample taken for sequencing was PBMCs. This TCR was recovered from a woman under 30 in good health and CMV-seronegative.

This CDR3 reads CASSVRVLLAKNIQYF. The CDR3 DNA sequence: TGTGCCAGCAGTGTCAGGGTCCTTCTAGCCAAAAACATTCAGTACTTC. The rearrangement uses TRBV6-4 and TRBJ2-4, with D perhaps matching TRBD1 (5 bases). Germline V gene lookup returns CDR1 MRHNA and CDR2 SNTAGT. The CDR3 runs 16 residues. The V end lost 4 bases, the J end lost 0 bases, and 13 bases lay between the germline ends.